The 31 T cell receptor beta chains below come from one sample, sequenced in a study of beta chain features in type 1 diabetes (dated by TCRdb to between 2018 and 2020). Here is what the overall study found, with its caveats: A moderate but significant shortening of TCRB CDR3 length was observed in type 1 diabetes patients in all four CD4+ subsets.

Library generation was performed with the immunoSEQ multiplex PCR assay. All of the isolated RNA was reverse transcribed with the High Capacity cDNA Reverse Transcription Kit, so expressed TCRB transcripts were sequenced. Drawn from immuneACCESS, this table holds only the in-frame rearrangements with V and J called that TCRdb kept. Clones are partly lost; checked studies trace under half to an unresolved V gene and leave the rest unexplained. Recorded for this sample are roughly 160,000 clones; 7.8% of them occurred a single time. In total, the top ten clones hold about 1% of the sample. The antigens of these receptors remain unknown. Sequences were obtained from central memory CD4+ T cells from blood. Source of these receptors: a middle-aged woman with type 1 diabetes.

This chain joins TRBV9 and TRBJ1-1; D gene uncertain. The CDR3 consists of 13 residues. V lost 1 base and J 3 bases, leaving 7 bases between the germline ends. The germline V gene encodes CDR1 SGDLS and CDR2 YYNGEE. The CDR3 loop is CASSVRGDTEAFF. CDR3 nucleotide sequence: TGTGCCAGCAGCGTACGCGGGGACACTGAAGCTTTCTTT.

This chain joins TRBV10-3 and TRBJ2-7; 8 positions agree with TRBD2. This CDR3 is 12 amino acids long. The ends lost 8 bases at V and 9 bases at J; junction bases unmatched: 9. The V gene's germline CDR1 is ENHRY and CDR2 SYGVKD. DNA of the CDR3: TGTGCCATCTCCCCGGGACTAGTCCGGCAGTACTTC. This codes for CAISPGLVRQYF.

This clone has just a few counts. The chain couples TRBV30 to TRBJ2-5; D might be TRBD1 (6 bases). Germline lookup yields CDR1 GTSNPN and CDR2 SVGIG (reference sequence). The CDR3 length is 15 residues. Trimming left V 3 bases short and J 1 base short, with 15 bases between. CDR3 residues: CAWRSLGHLQETQYF. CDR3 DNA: TGTGCCTGGAGGTCTCTGGGACACCTCCAAGAGACCCAGTACTTC.

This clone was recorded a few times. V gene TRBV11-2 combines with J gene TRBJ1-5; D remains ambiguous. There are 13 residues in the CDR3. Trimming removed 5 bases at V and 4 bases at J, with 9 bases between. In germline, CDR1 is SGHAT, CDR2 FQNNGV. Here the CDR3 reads CASSLNKNQPQHF. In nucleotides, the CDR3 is TGTGCCAGCAGCCTTAACAAGAATCAGCCCCAGCATTTT.

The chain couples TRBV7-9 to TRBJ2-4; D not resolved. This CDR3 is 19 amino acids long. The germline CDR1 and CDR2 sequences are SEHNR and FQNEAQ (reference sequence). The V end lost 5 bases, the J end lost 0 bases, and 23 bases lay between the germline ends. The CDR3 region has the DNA TGTGCCAGCAGCCCGCCCGGTAATGGGCCAACAGTAGCCAAAAACATTCAGTACTTC. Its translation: CASSPPGNGPTVAKNIQYF.

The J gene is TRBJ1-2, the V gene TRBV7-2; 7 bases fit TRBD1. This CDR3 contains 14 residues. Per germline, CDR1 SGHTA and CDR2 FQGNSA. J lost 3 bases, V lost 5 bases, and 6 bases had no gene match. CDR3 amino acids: CASSPAGTDYGYTF. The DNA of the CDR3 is TGTGCCAGCAGCCCCGCTGGGACAGACTATGGCTACACCTTC.

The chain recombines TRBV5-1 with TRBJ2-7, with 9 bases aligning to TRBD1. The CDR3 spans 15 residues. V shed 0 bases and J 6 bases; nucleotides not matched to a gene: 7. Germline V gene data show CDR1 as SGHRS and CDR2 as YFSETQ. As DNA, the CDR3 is TGCGCCAGCAGCTTGGCGGACAGGGGAGTGGGCGAGCAGTACTTC. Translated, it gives CASSLADRGVGEQYF.

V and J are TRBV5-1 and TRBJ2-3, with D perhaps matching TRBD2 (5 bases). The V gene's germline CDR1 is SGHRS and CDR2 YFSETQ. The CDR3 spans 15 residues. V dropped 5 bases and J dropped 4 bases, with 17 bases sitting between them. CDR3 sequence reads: CASRRGRVEADTQYF. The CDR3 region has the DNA TGCGCCAGCAGGCGCGGGCGGGTGGAGGCAGATACGCAGTATTTT.

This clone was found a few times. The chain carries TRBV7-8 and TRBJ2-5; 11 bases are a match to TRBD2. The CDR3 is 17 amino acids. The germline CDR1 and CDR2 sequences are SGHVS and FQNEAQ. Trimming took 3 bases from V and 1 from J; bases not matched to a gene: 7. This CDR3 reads CASSFPSGLAGQETQYF. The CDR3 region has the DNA TGTGCCAGCAGCTTCCCAAGCGGACTAGCGGGCCAAGAGACCCAGTACTTC.

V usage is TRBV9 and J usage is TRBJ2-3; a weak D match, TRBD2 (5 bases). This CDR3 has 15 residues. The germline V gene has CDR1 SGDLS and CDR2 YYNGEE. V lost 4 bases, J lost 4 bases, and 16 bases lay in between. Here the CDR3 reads CASSPELSRADTQYF. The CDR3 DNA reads TGTGCCAGCAGCCCAGAGCTTTCGAGGGCAGATACGCAGTATTTT.

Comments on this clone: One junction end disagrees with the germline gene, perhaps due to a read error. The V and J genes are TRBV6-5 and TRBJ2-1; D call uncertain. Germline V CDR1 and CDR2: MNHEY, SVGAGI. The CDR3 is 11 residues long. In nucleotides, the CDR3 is TGTGCCAGCAGCCTGGATGAGGCCCAAGTCTTC. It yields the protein CASSLDEAQVF.

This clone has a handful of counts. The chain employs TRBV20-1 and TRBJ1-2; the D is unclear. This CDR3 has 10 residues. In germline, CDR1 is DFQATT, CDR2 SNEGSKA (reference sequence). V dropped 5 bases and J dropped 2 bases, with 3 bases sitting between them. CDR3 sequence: CSAVNYGYTF. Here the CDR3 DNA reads TGCAGTGCTGTAAACTATGGCTACACCTTC.

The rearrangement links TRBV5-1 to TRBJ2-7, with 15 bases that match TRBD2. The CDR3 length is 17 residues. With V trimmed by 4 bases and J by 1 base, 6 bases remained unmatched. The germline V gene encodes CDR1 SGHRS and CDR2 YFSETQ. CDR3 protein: CASSKGLAGGPSYEQYF. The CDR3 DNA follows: TGCGCCAGCAGCAAGGGACTAGCGGGAGGACCTTCCTACGAGCAGTACTTC.

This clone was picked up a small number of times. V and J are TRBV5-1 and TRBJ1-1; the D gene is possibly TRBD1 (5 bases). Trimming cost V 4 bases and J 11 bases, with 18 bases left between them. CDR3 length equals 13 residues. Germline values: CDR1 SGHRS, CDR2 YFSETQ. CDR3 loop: CASSNQGEDVAFF. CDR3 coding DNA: TGCGCCAGCAGCAACCAAGGGGAGGACGTGGCTTTCTTT.

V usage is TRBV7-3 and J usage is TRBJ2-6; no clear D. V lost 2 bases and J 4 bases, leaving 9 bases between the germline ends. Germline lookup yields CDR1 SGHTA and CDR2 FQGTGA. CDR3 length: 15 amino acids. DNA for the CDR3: TGTGCCAGCAGCTTACGCCTGAGCGGGGCCAACGTCCTGACTTTC. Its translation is CASSLRLSGANVLTF.

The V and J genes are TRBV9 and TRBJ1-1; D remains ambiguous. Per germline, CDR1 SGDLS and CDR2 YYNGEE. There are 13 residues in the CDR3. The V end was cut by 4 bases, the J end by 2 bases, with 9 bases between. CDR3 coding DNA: TGTGCCAGCAGCTCAACAGACAACACTGAAGCTTTCTTT. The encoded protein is CASSSTDNTEAFF.

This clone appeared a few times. CDR3 sequence: CASSPRDRGAGELFF. The CDR3 DNA follows: TGTGCCAGCAGTCCCCGGGACAGGGGCGCCGGGGAGCTGTTTTTT. The chain employs TRBV2 and TRBJ2-2, with 10 positions matching TRBD1. Germline values: CDR1 SNHLY, CDR2 FYNNEI. The CDR3 runs 15 residues. With V trimmed by 5 bases and J by 6 bases, 6 bases remained unmatched.

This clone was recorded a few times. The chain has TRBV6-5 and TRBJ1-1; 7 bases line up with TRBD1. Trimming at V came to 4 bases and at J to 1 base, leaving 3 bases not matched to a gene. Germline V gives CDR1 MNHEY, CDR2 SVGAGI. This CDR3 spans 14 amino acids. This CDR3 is CASSSRTGNTEAFF. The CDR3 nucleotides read TGTGCCAGCAGTTCTAGGACAGGGAACACTGAAGCTTTCTTT.

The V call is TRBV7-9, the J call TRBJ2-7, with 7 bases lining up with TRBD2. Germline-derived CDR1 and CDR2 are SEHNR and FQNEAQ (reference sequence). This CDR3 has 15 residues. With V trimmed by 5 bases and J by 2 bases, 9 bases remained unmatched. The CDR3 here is CASSKTGGQAYEQYF. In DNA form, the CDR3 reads TGTGCCAGCAGCAAGACGGGAGGCCAAGCCTACGAGCAGTACTTC.

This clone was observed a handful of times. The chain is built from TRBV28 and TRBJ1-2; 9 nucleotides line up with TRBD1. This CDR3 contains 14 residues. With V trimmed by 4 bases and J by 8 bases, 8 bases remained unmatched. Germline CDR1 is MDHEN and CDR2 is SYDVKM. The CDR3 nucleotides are TGTGCCAGCAGTTCAACAGGGGGCGGCCGAGGCTACACCTTC. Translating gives CASSSTGGGRGYTF.

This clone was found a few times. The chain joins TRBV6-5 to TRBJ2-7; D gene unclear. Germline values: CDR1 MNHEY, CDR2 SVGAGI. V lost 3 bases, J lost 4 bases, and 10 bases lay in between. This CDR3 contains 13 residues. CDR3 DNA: TGTGCCAGCAGTTATCAAGTGGAGTACGAGCAGTACTTC. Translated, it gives CASSYQVEYEQYF.

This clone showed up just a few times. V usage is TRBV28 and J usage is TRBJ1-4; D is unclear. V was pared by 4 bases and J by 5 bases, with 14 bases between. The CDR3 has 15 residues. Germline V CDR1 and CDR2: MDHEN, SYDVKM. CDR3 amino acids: CASSSPRLTNEKLFF. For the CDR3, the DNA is TGTGCCAGCAGTTCCCCGCGACTGACGAATGAAAAACTGTTTTTT.

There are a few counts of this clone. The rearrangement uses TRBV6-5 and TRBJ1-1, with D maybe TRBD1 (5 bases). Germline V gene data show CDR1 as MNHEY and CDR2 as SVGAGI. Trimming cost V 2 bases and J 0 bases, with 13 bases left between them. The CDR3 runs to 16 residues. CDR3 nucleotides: TGTGCCAGCAGTTACAAGCCAAGGGGCTTGAACACTGAAGCTTTCTTT. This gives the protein CASSYKPRGLNTEAFF.

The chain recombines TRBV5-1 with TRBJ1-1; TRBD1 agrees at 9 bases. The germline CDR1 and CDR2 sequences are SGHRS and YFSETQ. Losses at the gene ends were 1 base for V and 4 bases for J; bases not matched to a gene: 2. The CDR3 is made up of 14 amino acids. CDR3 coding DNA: TGCGCCAGCAGCTTGACAGGGGGCGCCACTGAAGCTTTCTTT. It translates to CASSLTGGATEAFF.

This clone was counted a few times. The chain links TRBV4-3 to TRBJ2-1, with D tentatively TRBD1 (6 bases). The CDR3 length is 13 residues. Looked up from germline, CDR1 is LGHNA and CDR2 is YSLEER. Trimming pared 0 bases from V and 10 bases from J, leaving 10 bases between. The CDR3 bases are TGCGCCAGCAGCCAAGATTGGGGGCGGGAGCAGTTCTTC. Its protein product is CASSQDWGREQFF.

The CDR3 spells CATSDRIEANEQFF. DNA of the CDR3: TGTGCCACCTCCGACAGGATTGAGGCGAATGAGCAGTTCTTC. This sequence joins TRBV25-1 and TRBJ2-1; D is perhaps TRBD1 (6 bases). This CDR3 comprises 14 residues. Trimming removed 10 bases at V and 7 bases at J, with 20 bases between. The germline V gene has CDR1 MGHDK and CDR2 SYGVNS.

The CDR3 DNA reads TGTGCCAGCAGCTCCGCAGGGTATTATGGCTACACCTTC. This translates into CASSSAGYYGYTF. The rearrangement joins TRBV7-8 to TRBJ1-2, with a tentative D call TRBD1 (5 bases). V was clipped by 4 bases and J by 5 bases, with 11 bases between them. Germline V lookup: CDR1 SGHVS, CDR2 FQNEAQ. CDR3 size: 13 residues.

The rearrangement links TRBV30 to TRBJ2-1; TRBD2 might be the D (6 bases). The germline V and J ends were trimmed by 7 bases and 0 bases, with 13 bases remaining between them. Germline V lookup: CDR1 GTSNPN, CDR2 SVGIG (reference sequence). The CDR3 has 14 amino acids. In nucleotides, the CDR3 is TGTGCCTCCAGTCGGGGGAGCTCCTACAATGAGCAGTTCTTC. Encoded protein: CASSRGSSYNEQFF.

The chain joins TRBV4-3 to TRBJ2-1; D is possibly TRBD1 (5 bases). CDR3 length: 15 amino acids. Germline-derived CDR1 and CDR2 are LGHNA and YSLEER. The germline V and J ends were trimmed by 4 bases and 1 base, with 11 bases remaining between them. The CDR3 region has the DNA TGCGCCAGCAGCCGGTTCCCAGGGTCCTACAATGAGCAGTTCTTC. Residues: CASSRFPGSYNEQFF.

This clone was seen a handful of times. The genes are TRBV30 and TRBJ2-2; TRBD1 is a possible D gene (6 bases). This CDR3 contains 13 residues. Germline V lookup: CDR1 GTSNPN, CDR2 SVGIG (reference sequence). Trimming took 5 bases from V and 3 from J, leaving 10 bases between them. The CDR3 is CAWSGGYTGELFF. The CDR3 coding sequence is TGTGCCTGGTCTGGGGGCTACACCGGGGAGCTGTTTTTT.

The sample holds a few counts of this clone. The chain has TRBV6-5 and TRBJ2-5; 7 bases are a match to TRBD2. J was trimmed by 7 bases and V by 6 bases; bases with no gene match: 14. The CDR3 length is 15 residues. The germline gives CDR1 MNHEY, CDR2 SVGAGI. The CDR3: CASRGITGTTSTQYF. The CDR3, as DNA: TGTGCCAGCAGGGGTATCACCGGGACTACCTCGACCCAGTACTTC.